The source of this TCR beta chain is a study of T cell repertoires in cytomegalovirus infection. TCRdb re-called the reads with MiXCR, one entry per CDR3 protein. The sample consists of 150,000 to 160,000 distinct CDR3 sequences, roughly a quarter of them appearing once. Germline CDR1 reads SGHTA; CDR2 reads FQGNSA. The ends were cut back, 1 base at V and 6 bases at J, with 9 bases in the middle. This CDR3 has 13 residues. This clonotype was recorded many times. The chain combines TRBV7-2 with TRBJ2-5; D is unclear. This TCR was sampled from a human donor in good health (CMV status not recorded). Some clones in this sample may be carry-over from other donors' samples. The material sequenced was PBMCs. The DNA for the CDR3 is TGTGCCAGCAGCTTAGGAATCGAACAGACCCAGTACTTC. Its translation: CASSLGIEQTQYF.